This TCR beta chain was recorded in a study of OX40 agonist ivuxolimab in advanced cancers. Study results and limitations: Which antigen the expanded peripheral T cells recognized is unknown. Clonal expansion in partial responders at 0.1-3.0 mg/kg ranked among the lowest.

Comments on this clone: Its target is not known.

Only in-frame clones appear in the TCRdb table, and some are missing; sequencing was by immunoSEQ multiplex PCR. The sample shows approximately 12,000 clones, about 75% of them seen only once. CDR3 length: 13 residues. CDR1 and CDR2 (germline): SQVTM, ANQGSEA. J lost 0 bases, V lost 5 bases, and 4 bases had no gene match. J is TRBJ2-7 and V is TRBV29-1; TRBD2 agrees at 7 bases. The receptor comes from an adult with an advanced solid tumor such as melanoma, head and neck, liver or kidney cancer. The specimen was CD4+ or CD8+ T cells sorted from blood, collected in a trial of the OX40 agonist ivuxolimab. As DNA, the CDR3 is TGCAGCGTTACTAGCGAGACCTCCTACGAGCAGTACTTC. Its protein product is CSVTSETSYEQYF.